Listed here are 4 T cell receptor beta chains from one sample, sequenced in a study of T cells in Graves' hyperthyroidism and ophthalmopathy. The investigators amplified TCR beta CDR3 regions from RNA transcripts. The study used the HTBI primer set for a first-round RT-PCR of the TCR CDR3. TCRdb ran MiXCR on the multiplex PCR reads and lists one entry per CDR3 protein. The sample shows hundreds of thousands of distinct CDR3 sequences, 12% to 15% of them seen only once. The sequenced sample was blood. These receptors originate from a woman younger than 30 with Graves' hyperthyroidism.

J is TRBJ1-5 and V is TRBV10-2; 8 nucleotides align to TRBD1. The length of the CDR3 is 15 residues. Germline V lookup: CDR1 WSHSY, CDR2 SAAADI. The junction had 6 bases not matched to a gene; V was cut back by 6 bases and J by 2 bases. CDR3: CASRGKGQGNQPQHF. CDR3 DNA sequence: TGCGCCAGCAGGGGAAAGGGACAGGGCAATCAGCCCCAGCATTTT.

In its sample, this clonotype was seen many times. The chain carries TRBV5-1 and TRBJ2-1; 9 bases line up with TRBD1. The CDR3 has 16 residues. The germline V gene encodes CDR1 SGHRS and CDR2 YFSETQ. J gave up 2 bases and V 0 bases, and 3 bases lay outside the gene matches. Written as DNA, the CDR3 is TGCGCCAGCAGCTTGGGGGACAGGGACCCCTACAATGAGCAGTTCTTC. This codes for CASSLGDRDPYNEQFF.

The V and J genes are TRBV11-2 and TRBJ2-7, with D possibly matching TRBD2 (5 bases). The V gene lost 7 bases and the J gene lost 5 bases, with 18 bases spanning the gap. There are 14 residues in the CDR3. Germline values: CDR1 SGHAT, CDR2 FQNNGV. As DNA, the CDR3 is TGTGCCAGCACCCGACGGGGAGAGGCCCACGAGCAGTACTTC. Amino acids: CASTRRGEAHEQYF.

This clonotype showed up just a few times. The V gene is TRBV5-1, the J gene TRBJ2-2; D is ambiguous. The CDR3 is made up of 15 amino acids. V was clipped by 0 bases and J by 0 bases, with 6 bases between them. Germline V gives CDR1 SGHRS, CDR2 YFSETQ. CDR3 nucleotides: TGCGCCAGCAGCTTGGGTAATCCGAACACCGGGGAGCTGTTTTTT. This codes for CASSLGNPNTGELFF.